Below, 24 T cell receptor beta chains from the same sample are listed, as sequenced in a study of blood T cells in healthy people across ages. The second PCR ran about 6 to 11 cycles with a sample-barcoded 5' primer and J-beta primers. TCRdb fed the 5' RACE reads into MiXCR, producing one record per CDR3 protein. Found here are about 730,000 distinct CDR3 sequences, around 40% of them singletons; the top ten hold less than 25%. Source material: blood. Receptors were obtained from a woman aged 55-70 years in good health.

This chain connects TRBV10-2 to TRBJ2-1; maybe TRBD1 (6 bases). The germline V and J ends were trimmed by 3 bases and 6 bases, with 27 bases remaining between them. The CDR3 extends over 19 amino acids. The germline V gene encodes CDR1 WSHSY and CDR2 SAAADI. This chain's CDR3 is CASSEGKTQGTYQANEQFF. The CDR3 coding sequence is TGCGCCAGCAGTGAAGGGAAAACACAGGGAACCTATCAGGCCAATGAGCAGTTCTTC.

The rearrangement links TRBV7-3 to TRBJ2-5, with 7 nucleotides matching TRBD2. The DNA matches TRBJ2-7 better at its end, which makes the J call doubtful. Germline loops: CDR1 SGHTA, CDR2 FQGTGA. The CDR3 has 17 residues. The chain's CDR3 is CASSLGRGGISGDEQYF. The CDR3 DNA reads TGTGCCAGCAGCTTAGGACGCGGGGGTATTTCCGGAGACGAGCAGTACTTC.

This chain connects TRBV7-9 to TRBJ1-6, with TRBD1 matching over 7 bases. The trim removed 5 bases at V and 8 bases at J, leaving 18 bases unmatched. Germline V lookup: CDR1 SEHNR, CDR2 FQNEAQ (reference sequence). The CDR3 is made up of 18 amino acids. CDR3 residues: CASSQNPFREGADSPLHF. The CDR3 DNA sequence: TGTGCCAGCAGCCAAAACCCATTCAGGGAGGGGGCGGATTCACCCCTCCACTTT. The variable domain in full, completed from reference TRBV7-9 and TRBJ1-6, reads DTGVSQNPRHKITKRGQNVTFRCDPISEHNRLYWYRQTLGQGPEFLTYFQNEAQLEKSRLLSDRFSAERPKGSFSTLEIQRTEQGDSAMYLCASSQNPFREGADSPLHFGNGTRLTVT.

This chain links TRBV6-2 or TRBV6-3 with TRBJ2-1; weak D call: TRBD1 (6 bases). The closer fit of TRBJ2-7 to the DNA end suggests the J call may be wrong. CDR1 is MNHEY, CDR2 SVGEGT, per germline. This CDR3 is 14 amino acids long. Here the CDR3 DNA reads TGTGCCAGCAGTTACCGACTGGACAGCAATGAGCAGTACTTC. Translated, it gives CASSYRLDSNEQYF.

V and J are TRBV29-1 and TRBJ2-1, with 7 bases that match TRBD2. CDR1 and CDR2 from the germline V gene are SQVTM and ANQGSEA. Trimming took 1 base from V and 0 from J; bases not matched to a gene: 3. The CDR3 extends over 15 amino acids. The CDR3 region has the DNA TGCAGCGTTGAAGGACTAGCTAACTCCTACAATGAGCAGTTCTTC. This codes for CSVEGLANSYNEQFF.

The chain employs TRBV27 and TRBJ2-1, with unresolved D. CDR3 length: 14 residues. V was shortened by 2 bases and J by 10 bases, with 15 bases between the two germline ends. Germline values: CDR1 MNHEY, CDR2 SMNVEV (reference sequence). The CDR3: CASSLGFEFREQFF. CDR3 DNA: TGTGCCAGCAGTTTAGGGTTCGAGTTCCGGGAGCAGTTCTTC.

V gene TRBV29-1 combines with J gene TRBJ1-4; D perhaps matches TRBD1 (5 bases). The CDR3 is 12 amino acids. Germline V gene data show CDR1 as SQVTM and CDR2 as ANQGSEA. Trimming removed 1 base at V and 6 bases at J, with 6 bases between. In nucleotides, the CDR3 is TGCAGCGTTGAAGGAGGGGATGAAAAACTGTTTTTT. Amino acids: CSVEGGDEKLFF. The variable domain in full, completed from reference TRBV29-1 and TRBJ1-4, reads SAVISQKPSRDICQRGTSLTIQCQVDSQVTMMFWYRQQPGQSLTLIATANQGSEATYESGFVIDKFPISRPNLTFSTLTVSNMSPEDSSIYLCSVEGGDEKLFFGSGTQLSVL.

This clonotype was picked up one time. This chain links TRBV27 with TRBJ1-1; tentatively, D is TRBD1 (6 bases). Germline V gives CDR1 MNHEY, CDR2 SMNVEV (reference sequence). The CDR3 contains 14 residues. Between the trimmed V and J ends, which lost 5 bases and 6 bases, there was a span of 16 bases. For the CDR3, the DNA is TGTGCCAGCAGTGCTGGACAGCGGGGCGCTGAAGCTTTCTTT. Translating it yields CASSAGQRGAEAFF.

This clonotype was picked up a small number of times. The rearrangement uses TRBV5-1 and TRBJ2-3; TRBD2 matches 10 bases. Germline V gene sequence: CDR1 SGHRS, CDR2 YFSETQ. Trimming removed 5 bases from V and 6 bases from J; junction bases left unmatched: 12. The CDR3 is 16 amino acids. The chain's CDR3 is CASRVGTSAQGDTQYF. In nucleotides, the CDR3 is TGCGCCAGCAGAGTAGGGACTAGCGCGCAAGGGGATACGCAGTATTTT.

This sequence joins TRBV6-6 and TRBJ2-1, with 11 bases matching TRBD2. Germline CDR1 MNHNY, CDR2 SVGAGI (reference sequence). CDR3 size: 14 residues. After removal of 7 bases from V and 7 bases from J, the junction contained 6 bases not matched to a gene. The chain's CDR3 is CASIPLAGVNEQFF. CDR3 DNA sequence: TGTGCCAGCATTCCACTAGCGGGAGTGAATGAGCAGTTCTTC.

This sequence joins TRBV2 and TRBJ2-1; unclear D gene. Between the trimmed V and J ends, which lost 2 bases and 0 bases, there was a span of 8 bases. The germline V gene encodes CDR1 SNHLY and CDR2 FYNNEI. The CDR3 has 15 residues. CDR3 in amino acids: CASSESPRSYNEQFF. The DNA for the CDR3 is TGTGCCAGCAGTGAAAGCCCGCGCTCCTACAATGAGCAGTTCTTC.

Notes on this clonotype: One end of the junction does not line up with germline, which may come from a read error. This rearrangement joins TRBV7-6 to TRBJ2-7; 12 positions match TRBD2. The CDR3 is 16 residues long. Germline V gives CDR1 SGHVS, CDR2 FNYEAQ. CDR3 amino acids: CTSSPLKTSGSYEQYF. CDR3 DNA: TGTACCAGCAGCCCTCTTAAGACTAGCGGGAGCTACGAGCAGTACTTC.

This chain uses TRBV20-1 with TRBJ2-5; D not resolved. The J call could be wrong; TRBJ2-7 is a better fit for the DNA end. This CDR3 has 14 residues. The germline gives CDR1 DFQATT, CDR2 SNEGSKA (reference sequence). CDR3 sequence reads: CSASSRDAYYEQYF. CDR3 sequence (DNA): TGCAGTGCTAGTTCTAGGGATGCCTACTACGAGCAGTACTTC.

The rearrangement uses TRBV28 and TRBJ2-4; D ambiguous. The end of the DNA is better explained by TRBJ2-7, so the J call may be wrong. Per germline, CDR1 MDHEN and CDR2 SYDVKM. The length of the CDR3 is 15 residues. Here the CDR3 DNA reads TGTGCCAGCAGTTTGGCCCATCCGACCAAGTACGAGCAGTACTTC. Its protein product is CASSLAHPTKYEQYF.

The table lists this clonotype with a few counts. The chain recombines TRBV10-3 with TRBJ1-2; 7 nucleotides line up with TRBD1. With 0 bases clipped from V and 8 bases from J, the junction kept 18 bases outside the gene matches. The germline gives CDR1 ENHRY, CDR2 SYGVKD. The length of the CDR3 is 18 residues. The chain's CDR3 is CAISESKGRAGGLRGYTF. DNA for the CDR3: TGTGCCATCAGTGAGTCGAAGGGTCGGGCAGGGGGACTTAGAGGCTACACCTTC.

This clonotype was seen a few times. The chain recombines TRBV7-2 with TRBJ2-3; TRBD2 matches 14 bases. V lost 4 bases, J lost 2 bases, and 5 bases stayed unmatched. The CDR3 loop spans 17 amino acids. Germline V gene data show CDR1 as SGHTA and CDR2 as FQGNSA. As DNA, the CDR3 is TGTGCCAGCAGCTCCCGGACTAGCGGGAGGATCACAGATACGCAGTATTTT. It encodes CASSSRTSGRITDTQYF. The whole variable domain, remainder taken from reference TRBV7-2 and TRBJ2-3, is GAGVSQSPSNKVTEKGKDVELRCDPISGHTALYWYRQSLGQGLEFLIYFQGNSAPDKSGLPSDRFSAERTGGSVSTLTIQRTQQEDSAVYLCASSSRTSGRITDTQYFGPGTRLTVL.

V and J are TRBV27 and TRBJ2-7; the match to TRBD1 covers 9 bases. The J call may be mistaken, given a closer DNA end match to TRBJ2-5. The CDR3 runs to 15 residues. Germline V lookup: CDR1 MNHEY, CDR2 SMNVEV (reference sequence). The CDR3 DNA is TGTGCCAGCAGTTTATGGACAGGGGCTCTCGAGACCCAGTACTTC. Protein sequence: CASSLWTGALETQYF.

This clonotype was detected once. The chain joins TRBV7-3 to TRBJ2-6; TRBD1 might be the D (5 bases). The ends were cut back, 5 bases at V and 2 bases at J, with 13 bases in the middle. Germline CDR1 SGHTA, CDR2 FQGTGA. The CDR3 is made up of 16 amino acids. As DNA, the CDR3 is TGTGCCAGCAGCCAAACTCTAGGGGCTGGGGCCAACGTCCTGACTTTC. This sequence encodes CASSQTLGAGANVLTF.

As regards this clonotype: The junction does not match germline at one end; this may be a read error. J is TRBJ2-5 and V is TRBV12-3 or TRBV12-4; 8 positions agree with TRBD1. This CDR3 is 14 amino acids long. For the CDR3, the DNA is TGTGCCAGCAGCTTAGCAGGGGGCTCAGGTGAGCAGTACTTC. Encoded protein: CASSLAGGSGEQYF.

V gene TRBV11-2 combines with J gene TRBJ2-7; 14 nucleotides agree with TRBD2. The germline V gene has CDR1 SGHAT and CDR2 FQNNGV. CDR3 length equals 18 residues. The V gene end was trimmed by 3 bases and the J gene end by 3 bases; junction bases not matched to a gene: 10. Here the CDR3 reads CASSFSGLAGGTIYEQYF. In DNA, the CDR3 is TGTGCCAGCAGCTTCAGTGGACTAGCGGGAGGAACTATCTACGAGCAGTACTTC.

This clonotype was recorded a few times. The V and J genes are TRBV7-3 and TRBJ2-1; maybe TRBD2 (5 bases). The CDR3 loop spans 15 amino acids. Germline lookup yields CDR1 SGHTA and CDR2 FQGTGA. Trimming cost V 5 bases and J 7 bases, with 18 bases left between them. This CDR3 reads CASSPILGARNEQFF. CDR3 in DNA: TGTGCCAGCAGCCCGATACTAGGTGCGAGAAATGAGCAGTTCTTC.

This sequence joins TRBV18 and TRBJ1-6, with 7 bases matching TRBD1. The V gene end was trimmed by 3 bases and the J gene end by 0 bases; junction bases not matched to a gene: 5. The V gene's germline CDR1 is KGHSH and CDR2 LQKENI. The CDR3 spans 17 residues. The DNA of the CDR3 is TGTGCCAGCTCACCTTGGACAGGAAGCTCCTATAATTCACCCCTCCACTTT. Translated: CASSPWTGSSYNSPLHF.

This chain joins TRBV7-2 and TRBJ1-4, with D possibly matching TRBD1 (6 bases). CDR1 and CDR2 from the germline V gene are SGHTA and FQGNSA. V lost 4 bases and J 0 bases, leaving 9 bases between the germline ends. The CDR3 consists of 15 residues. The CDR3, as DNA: TGTGCCAGCAGCTCCCGGACAGCAACTAATGAAAAACTGTTTTTT. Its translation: CASSSRTATNEKLFF.

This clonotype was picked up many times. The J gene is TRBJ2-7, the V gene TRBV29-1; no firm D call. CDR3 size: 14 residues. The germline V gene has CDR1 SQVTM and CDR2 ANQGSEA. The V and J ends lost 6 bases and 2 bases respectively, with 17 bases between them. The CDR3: CSVREVGSTYEQYF. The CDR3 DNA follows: TGCAGCGTCCGTGAAGTCGGCTCCACCTACGAGCAGTACTTC.